This T cell receptor beta chain came from a study of T cell responses to AZD1222 COVID-19 vaccine. Comment on this clone: Its antigen is not known.

Second-dose schedules of about 4 or about 12 weeks were combined. General study points: Clonal diversity may have been underestimated, and the donors were mostly white British, with more females than males. Of spike-specific TCRs, nearly half reportedly target regions left unmutated in variants. Among vaccine-associated CD4 TCRs, coverage spanned spike, with dominance at 160-218 and 743-854.

Sequencing used immunoSEQ multiplex PCR; TCRdb keeps in-frame clones, though not all of them. The table includes approximately 150,000 clones, about 90% detected once. Germline V gives CDR1 LGHDT, CDR2 YNNKEL (reference sequence). Trimming cost V 0 bases and J 5 bases, with 10 bases left between them. The CDR3 runs 14 residues. This receptor was taken from an adult who received the AZD1222 COVID-19 vaccine. Sequencing was performed on peripheral blood, taken 28 days after the second AZD1222 dose. The rearrangement links TRBV3-1 (or the pseudogene TRBV3-2) to TRBJ1-2, with D perhaps TRBD1 (5 bases). The CDR3 protein is CASSQEGVRYGYTF. CDR3 coding DNA: TGTGCCAGCAGCCAAGAGGGGGTGCGATATGGCTACACCTTC.